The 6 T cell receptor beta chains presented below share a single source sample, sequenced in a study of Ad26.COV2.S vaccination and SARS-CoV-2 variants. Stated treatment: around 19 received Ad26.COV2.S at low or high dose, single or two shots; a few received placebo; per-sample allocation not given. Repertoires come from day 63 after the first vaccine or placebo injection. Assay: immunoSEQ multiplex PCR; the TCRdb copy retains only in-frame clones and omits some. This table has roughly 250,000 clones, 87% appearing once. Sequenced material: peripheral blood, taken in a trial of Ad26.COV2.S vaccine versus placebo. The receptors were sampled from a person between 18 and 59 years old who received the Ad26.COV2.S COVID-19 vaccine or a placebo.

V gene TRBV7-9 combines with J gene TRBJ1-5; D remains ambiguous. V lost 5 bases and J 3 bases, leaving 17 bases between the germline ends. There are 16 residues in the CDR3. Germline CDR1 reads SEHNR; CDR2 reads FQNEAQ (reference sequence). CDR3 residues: CASSHMGRLNNQPQHF. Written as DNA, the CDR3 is TGTGCCAGCAGCCATATGGGGAGACTGAACAATCAGCCCCAGCATTTT.

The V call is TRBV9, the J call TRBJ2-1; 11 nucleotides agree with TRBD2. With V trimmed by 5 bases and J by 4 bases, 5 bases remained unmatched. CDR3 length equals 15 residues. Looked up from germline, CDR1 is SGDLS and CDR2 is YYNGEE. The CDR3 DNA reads TGTGCCAGCAGTGCTAGCGGGGGGCGGTACAATGAGCAGTTCTTC. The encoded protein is CASSASGGRYNEQFF.

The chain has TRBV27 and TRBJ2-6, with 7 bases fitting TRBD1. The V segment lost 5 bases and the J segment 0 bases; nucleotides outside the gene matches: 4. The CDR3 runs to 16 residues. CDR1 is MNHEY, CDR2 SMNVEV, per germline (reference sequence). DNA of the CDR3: TGTGCCAGCAGTCCGACAGGGTACTCTGGGGCCAACGTCCTGACTTTC. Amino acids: CASSPTGYSGANVLTF.

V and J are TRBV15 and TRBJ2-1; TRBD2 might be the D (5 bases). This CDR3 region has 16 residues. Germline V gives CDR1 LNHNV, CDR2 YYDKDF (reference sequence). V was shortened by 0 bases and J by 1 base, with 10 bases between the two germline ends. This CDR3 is CATSRDLGGSYNEQFF. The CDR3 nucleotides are TGTGCCACCAGCAGAGATCTGGGCGGGTCCTACAATGAGCAGTTCTTC.

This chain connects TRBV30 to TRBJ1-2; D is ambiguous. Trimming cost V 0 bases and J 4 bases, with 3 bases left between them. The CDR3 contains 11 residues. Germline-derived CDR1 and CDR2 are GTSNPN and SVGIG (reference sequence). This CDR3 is CAWSVVYGYTF. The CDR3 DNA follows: TGTGCCTGGAGTGTGGTCTATGGCTACACCTTC.

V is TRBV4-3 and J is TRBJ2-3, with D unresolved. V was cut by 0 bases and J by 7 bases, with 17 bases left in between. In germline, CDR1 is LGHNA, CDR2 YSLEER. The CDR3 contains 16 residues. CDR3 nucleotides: TGCGCCAGCAGCCAAGATCCCGTAAGACCCGGTAATACGCAGTATTTT. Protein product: CASSQDPVRPGNTQYF.